The clone carrying this T cell receptor (beta chain) was seen only once. PCR was performed a second time for about 6 to 11 cycles using a sample-barcoded 5' primer and a J-beta primer mix. Each CDR3 protein gets one entry after TCRdb re-called the 5' RACE reads with MiXCR. The table records nearly 800,000 distinct CDR3 sequences, about 25% of them present only once. The record originates from a study of blood T cells in healthy people across ages. V dropped 4 bases and J dropped 5 bases, with 25 bases sitting between them. Germline lookup yields CDR1 SGDLS and CDR2 YYNGEE. CDR3 length: 18 residues. Separately, the same data were catalogued under a study of T cells of mothers and their children.

The specimen sequenced was blood. The source of this sequence is a boy aged 5-17 years in good health. The rearrangement uses TRBV9 and TRBJ1-5, with D perhaps matching TRBD1 (6 bases). CDR3 coding DNA: TGTGCCAGCAGCCCTTCTCCCTCTGAAACAGGGTACGATCAGCCCCAGCATTTT. This encodes CASSPSPSETGYDQPQHF.